This TCR beta chain was documented in a study of radiation and T cells in renal cell carcinoma. Sample time point: blood 4 weeks post-SBRT, at nephrectomy. Documented treatment: 15 Gy SBRT to primary tumor, nephrectomy 4 weeks later. The assay was immunoSEQ multiplex PCR, and TCRdb's table has in-frame clones only and misses some. The repertoire holds tens of thousands of clones, 70% to 90% seen once, with 9.4% in the top ten. Germline-derived CDR1 and CDR2 are SQVTM and ANQGSEA. Trimming removed 7 bases at V and 1 base at J, with 7 bases between. The CDR3 spans 11 residues. The chain has TRBV29-1 and TRBJ1-2, with D uncertain. This receptor was identified in a man aged 45 to 65 with renal cell carcinoma. The sample consisted of blood, taken from a patient whose treatment included radiotherapy and nephrectomy. CDR3 in amino acids: CSADNNYGYTF. As DNA, the CDR3 is TGCAGCGCTGACAATAACTATGGCTACACCTTC.